Below, one T cell receptor beta chain is given with its context. The antigen remains undetermined. This sample is drawn from a study of cytomegalovirus exposure and HLA in healthy donors. Findings and limits, study-wide: In a later analysis, several top co-occurrence clusters appeared linked to parvovirus B19, influenza, CMV and Epstein-Barr virus.

Regarding donors, all were healthy bone marrow donors. Donors sampled were nominally healthy, though unrecorded immune exposures were likely. The CDR3 is 15 residues long. Germline trimming cut 4 bases from V and 3 bases from J; bases unmatched to any gene: 8. Germline values: CDR1 LGHNA, CDR2 YSLEER. The PCR was carried out with 60 Vbeta primers and 13 Jbeta primers. Clones were sequenced by immunoSEQ multiplex PCR, and TCRdb holds only the in-frame ones, with some missing. Of about 160,000 clones listed, around 80% are singletons. Sequencing input: PBMCs. The chain employs TRBV4-3 and TRBJ2-7; 8 bases are shared with TRBD1. This sequence was found in a male donor in good health and CMV-seropositive. Written as DNA, the CDR3 is TGCGCCAGCAGCCTCGCGACAGGGGCGATCTACGAGCAGTACTTC. Amino acids: CASSLATGAIYEQYF.